This record concerns one TCR beta chain sequence. Its antigen is not known. Random hexamers primed reverse transcription of about 0.45 to 1 ug RNA. TCRdb recomputed calls from the immunoSEQ multiplex PCR reads with MiXCR, one row per CDR3 protein. In the table there are about 22,000 distinct CDR3 sequences, around 92% of which are singletons. Sequencing of TCR beta drew on CD8+ and CD4+ T cells from blood. The data were taken from a study of CD8 T cells in Susac syndrome. Study findings and constraints: The study recognized that its TCR sequencing and HLA analysis covered a relatively small number of individuals.

The receptor was derived from a human donor in good health. The material sequenced was CD8+ T cells from PBMCs.

Here the CDR3 DNA reads TGTGCCAGCAGCGTAGAGTCAGATGAGCAGTTCTTC. Protein sequence: CASSVESDEQFF. This chain joins TRBV9 and TRBJ2-1; no clear D. This CDR3 has 12 residues. CDR1 SGDLS and CDR2 YYNGEE come from the germline V gene. Trimming took 0 bases from V and 8 from J, leaving 6 bases between them. Supplemented by reference TRBV9 and TRBJ2-1, the full variable domain reads DSGVTQTPKHLITATGQRVTLRCSPRSGDLSVYWYQQSLDQGLQFLIQYYNGEERAKGNILERFSAQQFPDLHSELNLSSLELGDSALYFCASSVESDEQFFGPGTRLTVL.